The 32 T cell receptor beta chains listed next were all sequenced from one sample in a study of blood T cell repertoires in COVID-19. TCRdb's copy holds only in-frame clones and misses some; the assay was immunoSEQ multiplex PCR. This sample has about 83,000 clones, with about 92% found just once. Material for sequencing was peripheral blood. These receptors all come from a woman of 80 years or more with active or convalescent COVID-19.

The chain couples TRBV5-1 to TRBJ1-2, with D possibly TRBD1 on 6 matching bases. The germline V gene encodes CDR1 SGHRS and CDR2 YFSETQ. This CDR3 has 15 residues. V lost 0 bases, J lost 7 bases, and 16 bases lay in between. The CDR3 protein is CASSLEWGTRGGYTF. CDR3 DNA: TGCGCCAGCAGCTTGGAATGGGGGACCAGGGGTGGCTACACCTTC.

V and J are TRBV5-1 and TRBJ2-7; 7 bases align to TRBD2. Germline CDR1 SGHRS, CDR2 YFSETQ. J lost 1 base, V lost 0 bases, and 1 base had no gene match. The CDR3 length is 14 residues. The CDR3 spells CASSLAGGSYEQYF. In nucleotides, the CDR3 is TGCGCCAGCAGCTTGGCCGGGGGGTCCTACGAGCAGTACTTC.

J is TRBJ2-4 and V is TRBV6-6, with 7 bases fitting TRBD2. Germline CDR1 and CDR2: MNHNY and SVGAGI (reference sequence). The CDR3 is 16 residues long. The V gene end was trimmed by 6 bases and the J gene end by 0 bases; junction bases not matched to a gene: 8. The CDR3 sequence: CASSSTSDLAKNIQYF. CDR3 DNA: TGTGCCAGCAGCTCAACTAGCGACCTAGCCAAAAACATTCAGTACTTC.

CDR3 in amino acids: CASSRQGDTGELFF. The DNA for the CDR3 is TGTGCCAGCAGTCGACAGGGGGACACCGGGGAGCTGTTTTTT. The chain joins TRBV7-2 to TRBJ2-2; 9 bases are shared with TRBD1. This CDR3 has 14 residues. With V trimmed by 6 bases and J by 3 bases, 2 bases remained unmatched. Germline lookup yields CDR1 SGHTA and CDR2 FQGNSA.

The chain joins TRBV2 to TRBJ2-3; D gene ambiguous. This CDR3 spans 16 amino acids. V was clipped by 7 bases and J by 2 bases, with 19 bases between them. Per germline, CDR1 SNHLY and CDR2 FYNNEI. The CDR3 DNA is TGTGCCAGCACATCCGTGGTAGAAACTCTCACAGATACGCAGTATTTT. This encodes CASTSVVETLTDTQYF.

The chain is built from TRBV7-2 and TRBJ2-5; no clear D gene. Germline CDR1 SGHTA, CDR2 FQGNSA. Trimming shortened V by 5 bases and J by 2 bases, and 3 bases separated the two germline ends. The CDR3 consists of 11 residues. In DNA form, the CDR3 reads TGTGCCAGCAGCCAACAAGAGACCCAGTACTTC. Encoded protein: CASSQQETQYF. The whole variable domain, filled in from reference TRBV7-2 and TRBJ2-5, reads GAGVSQSPSNKVTEKGKDVELRCDPISGHTALYWYRQSLGQGLEFLIYFQGNSAPDKSGLPSDRFSAERTGGSVSTLTIQRTQQEDSAVYLCASSQQETQYFGPGTRLLVL.

CDR3 protein: CASSYVAGQGNQPQHF. The CDR3 region has the DNA TGTGCCAGCAGTTACGTCGCGGGACAGGGGAATCAGCCCCAGCATTTT. V and J are TRBV6-2 or TRBV6-3 and TRBJ1-5, with 10 bases aligning to TRBD1. The J segment lost 4 bases and the V segment lost 2 bases, leaving 5 bases of the junction unmatched. The CDR3 spans 16 residues. Germline lookup yields CDR1 MNHEY and CDR2 SVGEGT.

This rearrangement joins TRBV18 to TRBJ1-1; D is undetermined. The CDR3 sequence is 15 residues long. Looked up from germline, CDR1 is KGHSH and CDR2 is LQKENI. The V and J ends lost 0 bases and 4 bases respectively, with 12 bases between them. The CDR3 loop is CASSPPGLEGTEAFF. The CDR3 bases are TGTGCCAGCTCACCACCGGGTTTGGAGGGCACTGAAGCTTTCTTT. Full variable domain (remainder filled in from reference TRBV18 and TRBJ1-1): NAGVMQNPRHLVRRRGQEARLRCSPMKGHSHVYWYRQLPEEGLKFMVYLQKENIIDESGMPKERFSAEFPKEGPSILRIQQVVRGDSAAYFCASSPPGLEGTEAFFGQGTRLTVV.

This clone was picked up a small number of times. The DNA of the CDR3 is TGTGCCAGTAGTTCCGGACTAGCGGGGGTGATCGGGCAGTTCTTC. As protein: CASSSGLAGVIGQFF. The gene calls are TRBV19 and TRBJ2-1; TRBD2 matches at 13 bases. Trimming removed 5 bases from V and 12 bases from J; junction bases left unmatched: 10. This CDR3 region has 15 residues. CDR1 LNHDA and CDR2 SQIVND come from the germline V gene (reference sequence).

The V call is TRBV12-3 or TRBV12-4, the J call TRBJ2-1, with a weak D call TRBD2 (5 bases). V gave up 3 bases and J gave up 8 bases, with 11 bases separating them. CDR3 length equals 13 residues. The CDR3: CASSLGVAHEQFF. DNA of the CDR3: TGTGCCAGCAGTTTGGGAGTGGCCCATGAGCAGTTCTTC.

The chain joins TRBV4-1 to TRBJ2-6, with D possibly TRBD2 on 6 matching bases. CDR3 length equals 17 residues. Germline V gives CDR1 MGHRA, CDR2 YSYEKL. V lost 1 base, J lost 2 bases, and 12 bases lay in between. The CDR3, as DNA: TGCGCCAGCAGCCAAGGCGGGGTCGTAGCTGGGGCCAACGTCCTGACTTTC. Its translation: CASSQGGVVAGANVLTF.

V usage is TRBV4-1 and J usage is TRBJ2-7; 7 nucleotides match TRBD1. This CDR3 contains 15 residues. After removal of 1 base from V and 3 bases from J, the junction contained 6 bases not matched to a gene. Germline assignment: CDR1 MGHRA and CDR2 YSYEKL. This chain's CDR3 is CASSQVGGMIYEQYF. CDR3 nucleotides: TGCGCCAGCAGCCAAGTAGGGGGCATGATCTACGAGCAGTACTTC.

This clone was detected only a few times. The rearrangement uses TRBV3-1 (or the pseudogene TRBV3-2) and TRBJ2-1; 9 bases fit TRBD2. This CDR3 has 16 amino acids. The trim removed 1 base at V and 2 bases at J, leaving 3 bases unmatched. CDR1 is LGHDT and CDR2 is YNNKEL in the germline V gene (reference sequence). The CDR3 sequence is CASSQVRTSAYNEQFF. The CDR3 nucleotides are TGTGCCAGCAGCCAAGTCAGGACTAGCGCCTACAATGAGCAGTTCTTC.

This clone was seen just once. The chain carries TRBV28 and TRBJ2-7, with 9 nucleotides matching TRBD1. Germline V CDR1 and CDR2: MDHEN, SYDVKM. The CDR3 totals 16 residues. Germline trimming cut 4 bases from V and 5 bases from J; bases unmatched to any gene: 12. The CDR3 nucleotides are TGTGCCAGCAGTTCCAGGGGGACAGGGTCCCGCCACGAGCAGTACTTC. It yields the protein CASSSRGTGSRHEQYF.

V usage is TRBV5-6 and J usage is TRBJ1-2, with TRBD1 identical over 9 bases. The CDR3 loop spans 16 amino acids. Germline V gene data show CDR1 as SGHDT and CDR2 as YYEEEE. J lost 2 bases, V lost 3 bases, and 8 bases had no gene match. CDR3 nucleotides: TGTGCCAGCAGCTCCCCGGGACAGGGAGGGAACTATGGCTACACCTTC. Translated, it gives CASSSPGQGGNYGYTF.

A single count supports this clone. This chain uses TRBV27 with TRBJ1-3, with TRBD1 matching 11 bases. Germline lookup yields CDR1 MNHEY and CDR2 SMNVEV (reference sequence). The ends lost 6 bases at V and 5 bases at J; junction bases unmatched: 3. The CDR3 covers 14 residues. CDR3 nucleotide sequence: TGTGCCAGCAGCCCGGACAGGGGGCGAAACACCATATATTTT. It yields the protein CASSPDRGRNTIYF.

The genes are TRBV19 and TRBJ1-2; D unclear. This CDR3 has 13 residues. CDR1 is LNHDA, CDR2 SQIVND, per germline (reference sequence). Trimming shortened V by 5 bases and J by 4 bases, and 11 bases separated the two germline ends. DNA for the CDR3: TGTGCCAGTAGTCCCGTCCCAGGCTATGGCTACACCTTC. Encoded protein: CASSPVPGYGYTF.

CDR3 amino acids: CASSIWDSQGAGNTIYF. The CDR3 nucleotides are TGTGCCAGCAGCATCTGGGACAGTCAGGGGGCTGGAAACACCATATATTTT. The chain joins TRBV9 to TRBJ1-3; 7 bases are shared with TRBD1. The V gene end was trimmed by 4 bases and the J gene end by 2 bases; junction bases not matched to a gene: 12. The CDR3 runs to 17 residues. Germline loops: CDR1 SGDLS, CDR2 YYNGEE.

The V gene is TRBV6-5, the J gene TRBJ2-7; perhaps TRBD1 as D (5 bases). Deletions cut 0 bases from V and 1 base from J, with 7 bases between. This CDR3 has 14 amino acids. The germline V gene has CDR1 MNHEY and CDR2 SVGAGI. CDR3: CASSYSAGSYEQYF. The CDR3 region has the DNA TGTGCCAGCAGTTACTCGGCAGGGTCCTACGAGCAGTACTTC.

This rearrangement joins TRBV19 to TRBJ2-5, with 14 bases identical to TRBD2. V dropped 8 bases and J dropped 5; count of bases not matched to a gene: 4. The germline V gene encodes CDR1 LNHDA and CDR2 SQIVND (reference sequence). CDR3 size: 14 residues. Here the CDR3 reads CASPRLAGGETQYF. In DNA form, the CDR3 reads TGTGCCAGTCCACGACTAGCGGGGGGGGAGACCCAGTACTTC.

A few counts support this clone. DNA of the CDR3: TGTGCCAGCACACCCACAGGGGGGAATAATGAAAAACTGTTTTTT. Translated: CASTPTGGNNEKLFF. This rearrangement joins TRBV2 to TRBJ1-4, with TRBD1 matching 8 bases. The V segment lost 7 bases and the J segment 4 bases; nucleotides outside the gene matches: 8. This CDR3 spans 15 amino acids. Germline values: CDR1 SNHLY, CDR2 FYNNEI.

The chain joins TRBV4-2 to TRBJ1-5; 7 nucleotides line up with TRBD1. This CDR3 spans 15 amino acids. Germline lookup yields CDR1 LGHNA and CDR2 YNFKEQ. Unmatched junction bases numbered 9, after V lost 3 bases and J lost 7 bases. CDR3 DNA sequence: TGTGCCAGCAGCCAGGACGGACAGGAGGGGCAGCCCCAGCATTTT. This encodes CASSQDGQEGQPQHF.

The genes are TRBV9 and TRBJ2-5; TRBD2 agrees at 11 bases. Per the germline V gene, CDR1 is SGDLS and CDR2 is YYNGEE. The CDR3 sequence is 17 residues long. Trimming removed 0 bases from V and 4 bases from J; junction bases left unmatched: 8. CDR3 bases: TGTGCCAGCAGCGTAGGGCTAGCGGGGGGAGGGTCAGAGACCCAGTACTTC. Residues: CASSVGLAGGGSETQYF.

This chain uses TRBV6-9 with TRBJ1-5; D gene unclear. V lost 4 bases, J lost 0 bases, and 4 bases lay in between. Per germline, CDR1 MNHGY and CDR2 SVAAGI. The CDR3 runs 13 residues. CDR3 in amino acids: CASSCYSNQPQHF. The CDR3 DNA reads as TGTGCCAGCAGTTGCTATAGCAATCAGCCCCAGCATTTT.

This clone was detected only once. The chain employs TRBV7-8 and TRBJ1-2; 12 nucleotides agree with TRBD1. CDR1 SGHVS and CDR2 FQNEAQ come from the germline V gene. Losses at the gene ends were 6 bases for V and 4 bases for J; bases not matched to a gene: 12. CDR3 length: 17 amino acids. The CDR3 protein is CASRNRTGTGGGYGYTF. Here the CDR3 DNA reads TGTGCCAGCAGAAATCGGACCGGGACAGGGGGCGGCTATGGCTACACCTTC.

The chain uses TRBV28 and TRBJ1-4; D not certain. Germline CDR1 is MDHEN and CDR2 is SYDVKM. The CDR3 spans 12 residues. V was clipped by 6 bases and J by 8 bases, with 10 bases between them. CDR3 amino acids: CASSLKREKLFF. The CDR3 DNA sequence: TGTGCCAGCAGCCTAAAGAGAGAAAAACTGTTTTTT.

This clone was counted a single time. The chain combines TRBV28 with TRBJ1-2, with a weak D call TRBD1 (5 bases). Between the trimmed V and J ends, which lost 6 bases and 10 bases, there was a span of 12 bases. This CDR3 is 11 amino acids long. CDR1 MDHEN and CDR2 SYDVKM come from the germline V gene. CDR3 nucleotides: TGTGCCAGCAGCACCTCGGGGGTCTACACCTTC. Amino acid sequence: CASSTSGVYTF.

V is TRBV7-3 and J is TRBJ2-1; 7 bases align to TRBD1. The germline CDR1 and CDR2 sequences are SGHTA and FQGTGA. J lost 5 bases, V lost 6 bases, and 10 bases had no gene match. CDR3 length: 15 residues. CDR3 in amino acids: CASREPGQNNNEQFF. CDR3 nucleotides: TGTGCCAGCAGGGAACCGGGACAGAATAACAATGAGCAGTTCTTC.

V gene TRBV6-6 combines with J gene TRBJ1-5; D may be TRBD1 (5 bases). Germline V gene data show CDR1 as MNHNY and CDR2 as SVGAGI (reference sequence). CDR3 length equals 14 residues. Trimming left V 0 bases short and J 5 bases short, with 8 bases between. CDR3 in DNA: TGTGCCAGCAGTTACTCGGGGCGAGATCAGCCCCAGCATTTT. Translated, it gives CASSYSGRDQPQHF.

This clone was seen only once. The chain combines TRBV7-2 with TRBJ2-7; 12 nucleotides match TRBD2. CDR3 length equals 16 residues. The germline CDR1 and CDR2 sequences are SGHTA and FQGNSA. Trimming cost V 7 bases and J 9 bases; bases outside gene matches: 16. The CDR3 loop reads CASTMIGTSGLMGQYF. The CDR3 DNA is TGTGCCAGCACTATGATTGGGACTAGCGGGCTGATGGGGCAGTACTTC.

The chain recombines TRBV28 with TRBJ1-6; D is unresolved. Per the germline V gene, CDR1 is MDHEN and CDR2 is SYDVKM. The CDR3 extends over 17 amino acids. The V gene lost 6 bases and the J gene lost 0 bases, with 15 bases spanning the gap. CDR3 loop: CASSYRVYTSYNSPLHF. CDR3 coding DNA: TGTGCCAGCAGCTACCGGGTGTACACCTCCTATAATTCACCCCTCCACTTT. Full variable domain (outside the CDR3, taken from reference TRBV28 and TRBJ1-6): DVKVTQSSRYLVKRTGEKVFLECVQDMDHENMFWYRQDPGLGLRLIYFSYDVKMKEKGDIPEGYSVSREKKERFSLILESASTNQTSMYLCASSYRVYTSYNSPLHFGNGTRLTVT.

The genes are TRBV5-6 and TRBJ1-6, with TRBD1 matching 9 bases. The CDR3 has 17 amino acids. The V gene's germline CDR1 is SGHDT and CDR2 YYEEEE. V shed 1 base and J 9 bases; nucleotides not matched to a gene: 11. CDR3 residues: CASSLSGGQGVRSPLHF. Written as DNA, the CDR3 is TGTGCCAGCAGCTTGAGTGGGGGACAGGGAGTACGTTCACCCCTCCACTTT.